A single sample is the source of the 12 T cell receptor beta chains below, sequenced in a study of T cell responses to AZD1222 COVID-19 vaccine. Measured with immunoSEQ multiplex PCR; TCRdb has only the in-frame clones, and not every one. The top ten hold approximately 5.8% of the sample, which has over 65,000 clones, around 89% seen once. Sequenced here: peripheral blood, sampled on day 0 of AZD1222 vaccination. The receptor source for this set is an adult in good health.

V is TRBV19 and J is TRBJ1-1; no clear D. The CDR3 is 15 amino acids. Germline V lookup: CDR1 LNHDA, CDR2 SQIVND (reference sequence). Between the trimmed V and J ends, which lost 4 bases and 5 bases, there was a span of 17 bases. CDR3 nucleotides: TGTGCCAGTAGTAAAACCGGGATCCAGGCAACTGAAGCTTTCTTT. Amino acid sequence: CASSKTGIQATEAFF.

The chain recombines TRBV6-6 with TRBJ1-3; D ambiguous. Trimming took off 5 bases at V and 0 bases at J, with 8 bases between the two ends. Germline V gene lookup returns CDR1 MNHNY and CDR2 SVGAGI (reference sequence). The CDR3 length is 14 residues. The CDR3 DNA sequence: TGTGCCAGCAGTCTCGGAGGCTCTGGAAACACCATATATTTT. Translating gives CASSLGGSGNTIYF.

This clone was counted between two and nine times. This rearrangement joins TRBV30 to TRBJ2-3, with D possibly matching TRBD2 (5 bases). The CDR3 is made up of 13 amino acids. Deletions cut 5 bases from V and 4 bases from J, with 13 bases between. Germline V gives CDR1 GTSNPN, CDR2 SVGIG (reference sequence). The CDR3 spells CAWDRGSSDTQYF. The CDR3 DNA is TGTGCCTGGGATCGTGGGAGCTCAGATACGCAGTATTTT.

The chain links TRBV25-1 to TRBJ2-2; D may correspond to TRBD1 or TRBD2 (5 bases each). The CDR3 runs to 17 residues. With 3 bases removed from V and 1 base from J, the gap between germline ends came to 15 bases. Per germline, CDR1 MGHDK and CDR2 SYGVNS. The CDR3 reads CASSDQLRDGNTGELFF. The CDR3, as DNA: TGTGCCAGCAGTGACCAACTCCGGGACGGGAACACCGGGGAGCTGTTTTTT.

A single count supports this clone. J is TRBJ2-2 and V is TRBV11-2, with 9 bases lining up with TRBD2. Per the germline V gene, CDR1 is SGHAT and CDR2 is FQNNGV. The V segment lost 7 bases and the J segment 1 base; nucleotides outside the gene matches: 13. This CDR3 has 18 residues. The CDR3 DNA reads as TGTGCCAGCAACTACCGTAGCGGGGGACCCTTGAACACCGGGGAGCTGTTTTTT. It translates to CASNYRSGGPLNTGELFF.

Concerning this clone itself: The junction departs from the called germline gene at one end, perhaps through a read error. This chain joins TRBV4-1 and TRBJ1-1; D not certain. Germline values: CDR1 MGHRA, CDR2 YSYEKL. The CDR3 is made up of 13 amino acids. The CDR3 bases are TGCGCCAGCAGCCAAGATCGCGGCGGTGAAACTTTCTTT. Its protein is CASSQDRGGETFF.

This clone qualifies as medium-sized. The chain uses TRBV4-1 and TRBJ1-4; no firm D call. V was cut by 4 bases and J by 0 bases, with 6 bases left in between. The CDR3 has 14 residues. Per germline, CDR1 MGHRA and CDR2 YSYEKL. The CDR3 DNA sequence: TGCGCCAGCAGCCCTCGGGCAACTAATGAAAAACTGTTTTTT. Its protein is CASSPRATNEKLFF.

In DNA form, the CDR3 reads TGTGCCAGCAGACCAGGGGAGACTAATGAAAAACTGTTTTTT. As protein: CASRPGETNEKLFF. The V and J genes are TRBV7-8 and TRBJ1-4; D might be TRBD1 (6 bases). The CDR3 extends over 14 amino acids. Germline values: CDR1 SGHVS, CDR2 FQNEAQ. The germline V and J ends were trimmed by 6 bases and 2 bases, with 10 bases remaining between them.

This sequence joins TRBV10-2 and TRBJ1-1, with unresolved D. Germline values: CDR1 WSHSY, CDR2 SAAADI. Trimming removed 9 bases at V and 4 bases at J, with 9 bases between. The CDR3 extends over 11 amino acids. In DNA form, the CDR3 reads TGCGCCAGTCGGGCGGGCACTGAAGCTTTCTTT. Translating it yields CASRAGTEAFF.

In its sample, this clone was seen a few times. This chain connects TRBV14 to TRBJ2-7, with 9 bases fitting TRBD2. V was pared by 4 bases and J by 6 bases, with 10 bases of the junction left unmatched. The length of the CDR3 is 15 residues. Per the germline V gene, CDR1 is SGHDN and CDR2 is FVKESK. CDR3 residues: CASSPGTSPWGEQYF. DNA for the CDR3: TGTGCCAGCAGCCCCGGGACTAGCCCCTGGGGCGAGCAGTACTTC.

The chain combines TRBV5-4 with TRBJ1-1; 8 nucleotides line up with TRBD1. From germline, CDR1 is SGHNT and CDR2 YYREEE (reference sequence). This CDR3 comprises 14 residues. V trimming: 6 bases; J trimming: 7 bases; junction bases outside the gene matches: 11. The CDR3 DNA follows: TGTGCCAGCATTCCAGGGGGCGGGAAGGATGAAGCTTTCTTT. Its protein is CASIPGGGKDEAFF.

CDR3 bases: TGTGCCAGTAGCCTAAGCGGTAACACTGAAGCTTTCTTT. Amino acid sequence: CASSLSGNTEAFF. The chain is built from TRBV19 and TRBJ1-1, with D hard to call. V shed 6 bases and J shed 2 bases, with 10 bases lying between them. The CDR3 loop spans 13 amino acids. CDR1 and CDR2 from the germline V gene are LNHDA and SQIVND (reference sequence).